This T cell receptor (beta chain) was recovered during a study of T cell responses to AZD1222 COVID-19 vaccine. Study findings and constraints: At baseline, seropositivity was found in only six AZD1222 recipients. Spike-specific TCRs gained breadth and depth after people received two AZD1222 doses. Nearly half of unique spike-specific TCRs reportedly avoided B.1.351 and B.1.1.7 mutated regions.

A single count supports this clone. Its matching antigen is unknown. The repertoire was sequenced with immunoSEQ multiplex PCR; TCRdb's copy has only in-frame clones and lacks some. The sample has some 150,000 clones; 80% to 95% are singletons. The V gene lost 0 bases and the J gene lost 3 bases, with 15 bases spanning the gap. Germline V CDR1 and CDR2: MNHNS, SASEGT. The CDR3 has 17 amino acids. Second doses at about 4 or about 12 weeks were pooled. The chain is built from TRBV6-1 and TRBJ1-5; TRBD1 is a possible D gene (5 bases). Material: peripheral blood, obtained 28 days after the second AZD1222 dose. The source is an adult who received the AZD1222 COVID-19 vaccine. The CDR3 bases are TGTGCCAGCAGTGAAGCGCTTCAGGGCGGCAACAATCAGCCCCAGCATTTT. Translating it yields CASSEALQGGNNQPQHF.